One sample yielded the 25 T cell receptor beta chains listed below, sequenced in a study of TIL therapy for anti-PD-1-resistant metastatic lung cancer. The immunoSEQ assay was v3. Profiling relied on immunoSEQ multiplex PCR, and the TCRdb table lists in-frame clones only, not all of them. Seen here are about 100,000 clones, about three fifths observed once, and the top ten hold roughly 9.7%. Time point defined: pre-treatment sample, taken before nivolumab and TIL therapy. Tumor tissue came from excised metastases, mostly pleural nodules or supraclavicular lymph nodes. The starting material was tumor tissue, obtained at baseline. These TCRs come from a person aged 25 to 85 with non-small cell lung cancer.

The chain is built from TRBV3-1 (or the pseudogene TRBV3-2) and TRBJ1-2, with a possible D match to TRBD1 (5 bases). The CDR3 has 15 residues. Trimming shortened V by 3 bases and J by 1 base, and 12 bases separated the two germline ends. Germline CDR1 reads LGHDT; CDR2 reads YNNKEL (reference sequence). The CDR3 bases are TGTGCCAGCAGCCAGCGGGACCCCTATAACTATGGCTACACCTTC. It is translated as CASSQRDPYNYGYTF.

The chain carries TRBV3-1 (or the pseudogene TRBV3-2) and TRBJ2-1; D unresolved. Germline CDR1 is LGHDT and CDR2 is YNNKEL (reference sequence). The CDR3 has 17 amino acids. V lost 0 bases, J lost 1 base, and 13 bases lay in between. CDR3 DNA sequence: TGTGCCAGCAGCCAAGAATCCGGGTATCGGTCCTACAATGAGCAGTTCTTC. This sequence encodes CASSQESGYRSYNEQFF.

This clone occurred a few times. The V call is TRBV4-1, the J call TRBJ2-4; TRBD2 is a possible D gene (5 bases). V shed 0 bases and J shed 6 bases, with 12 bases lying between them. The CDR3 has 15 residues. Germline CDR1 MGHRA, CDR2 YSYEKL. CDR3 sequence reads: CASSQDSGRGNIQYF. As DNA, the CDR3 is TGCGCCAGCAGCCAAGATTCAGGACGGGGAAACATTCAGTACTTC.

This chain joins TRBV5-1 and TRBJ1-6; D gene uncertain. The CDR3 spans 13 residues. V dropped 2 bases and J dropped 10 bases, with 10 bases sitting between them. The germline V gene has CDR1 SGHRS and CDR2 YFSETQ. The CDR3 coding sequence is TGCGCCAGCAGCTTCAGCTTAGGCTCACCCCTCCACTTT. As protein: CASSFSLGSPLHF.

In DNA form, the CDR3 reads TGTGCCAGCAGTCGTCCCGGGACATGGGGAGAGACCCAGTACTTC. Amino acids: CASSRPGTWGETQYF. This chain uses TRBV2 with TRBJ2-5, with TRBD1 as a possible D gene (6 bases). Germline V gene sequence: CDR1 SNHLY, CDR2 FYNNEI. This CDR3 spans 15 amino acids. The V end was cut by 5 bases, the J end by 4 bases, with 17 bases between.

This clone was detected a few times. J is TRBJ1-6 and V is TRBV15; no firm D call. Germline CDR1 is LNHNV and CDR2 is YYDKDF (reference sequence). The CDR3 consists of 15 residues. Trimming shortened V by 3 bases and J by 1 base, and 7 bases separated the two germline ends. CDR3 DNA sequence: TGTGCCACCAGCAGGGACCAGTCCTATAATTCACCCCTCCACTTT. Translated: CATSRDQSYNSPLHF.

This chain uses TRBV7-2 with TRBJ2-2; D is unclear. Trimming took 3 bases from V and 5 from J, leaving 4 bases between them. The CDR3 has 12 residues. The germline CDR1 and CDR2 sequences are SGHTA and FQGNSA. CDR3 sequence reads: CASSLGTGELFF. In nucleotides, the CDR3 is TGTGCCAGCAGCTTGGGAACCGGGGAGCTGTTTTTT.

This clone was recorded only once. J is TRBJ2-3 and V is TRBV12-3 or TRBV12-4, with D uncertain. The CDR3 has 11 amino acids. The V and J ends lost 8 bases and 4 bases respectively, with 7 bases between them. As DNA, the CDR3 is TGTGCCAGCTCTCCAGCAGATACGCAGTATTTT. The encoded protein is CASSPADTQYF.

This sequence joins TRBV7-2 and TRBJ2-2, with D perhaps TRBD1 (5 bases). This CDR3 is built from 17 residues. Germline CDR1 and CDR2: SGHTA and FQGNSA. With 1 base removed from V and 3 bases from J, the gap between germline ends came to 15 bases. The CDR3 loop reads CASSLEGAPGYTGELFF. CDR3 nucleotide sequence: TGTGCCAGCAGCTTAGAAGGGGCGCCAGGGTACACCGGGGAGCTGTTTTTT.

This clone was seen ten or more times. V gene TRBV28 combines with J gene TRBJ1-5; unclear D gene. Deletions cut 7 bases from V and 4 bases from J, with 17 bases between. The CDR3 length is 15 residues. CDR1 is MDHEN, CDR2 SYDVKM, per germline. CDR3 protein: CASTRGGTRNQPQHF. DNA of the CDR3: TGTGCCAGCACCCGTGGCGGAACGCGGAATCAGCCCCAGCATTTT.

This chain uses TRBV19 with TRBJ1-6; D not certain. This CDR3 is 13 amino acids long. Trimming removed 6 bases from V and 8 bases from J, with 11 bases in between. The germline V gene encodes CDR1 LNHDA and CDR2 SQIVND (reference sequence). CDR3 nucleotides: TGTGCCAGTAGCCTTATGAATTATTCACCCCTCCACTTT. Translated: CASSLMNYSPLHF.

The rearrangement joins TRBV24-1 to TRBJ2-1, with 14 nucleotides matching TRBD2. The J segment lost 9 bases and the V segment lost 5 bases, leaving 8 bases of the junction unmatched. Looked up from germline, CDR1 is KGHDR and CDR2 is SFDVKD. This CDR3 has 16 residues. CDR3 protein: CATSALGLAGDGEQFF. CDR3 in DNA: TGTGCCACCAGTGCCCTGGGACTAGCGGGAGATGGTGAGCAGTTCTTC.

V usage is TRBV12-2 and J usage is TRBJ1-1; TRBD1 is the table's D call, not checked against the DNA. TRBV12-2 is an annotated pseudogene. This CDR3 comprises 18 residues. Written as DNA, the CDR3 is TGTGCAAGTCGCCCGTTCCCCAGGGGGCGCGGGATGAACACTGAAGCTTTCTTT. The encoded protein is CASRPFPRGRGMNTEAFF.

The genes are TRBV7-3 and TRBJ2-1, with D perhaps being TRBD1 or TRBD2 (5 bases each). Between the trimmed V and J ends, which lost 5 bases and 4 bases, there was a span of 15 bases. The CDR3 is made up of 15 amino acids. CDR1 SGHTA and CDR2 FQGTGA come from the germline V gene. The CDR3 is CASSPGTRQYNEQFF. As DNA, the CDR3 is TGTGCCAGCAGCCCCGGGACCCGGCAATACAATGAGCAGTTCTTC.

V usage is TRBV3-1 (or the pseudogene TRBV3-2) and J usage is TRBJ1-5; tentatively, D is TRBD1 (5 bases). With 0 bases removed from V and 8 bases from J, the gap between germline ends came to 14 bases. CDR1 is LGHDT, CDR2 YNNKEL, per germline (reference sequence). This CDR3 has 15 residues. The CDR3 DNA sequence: TGTGCCAGCAGCCAAGATGTGGGGCCCGGTAAGCCCCAGCATTTT. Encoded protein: CASSQDVGPGKPQHF.

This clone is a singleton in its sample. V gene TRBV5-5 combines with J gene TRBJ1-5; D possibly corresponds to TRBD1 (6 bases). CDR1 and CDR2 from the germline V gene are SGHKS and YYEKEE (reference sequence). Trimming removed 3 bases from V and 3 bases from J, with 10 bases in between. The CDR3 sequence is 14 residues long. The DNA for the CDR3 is TGTGCCAGCAGCTACCGGGACACCAATCAGCCCCAGCATTTT. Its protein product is CASSYRDTNQPQHF.

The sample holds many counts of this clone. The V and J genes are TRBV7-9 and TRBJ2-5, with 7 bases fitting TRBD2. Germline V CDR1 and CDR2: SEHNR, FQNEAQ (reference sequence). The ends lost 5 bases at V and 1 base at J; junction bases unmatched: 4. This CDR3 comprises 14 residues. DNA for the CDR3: TGTGCCAGCAGCGGGAGGGGACCCCAAGAGACCCAGTACTTC. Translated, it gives CASSGRGPQETQYF. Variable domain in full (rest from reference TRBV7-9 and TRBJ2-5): DTGVSQNPRHKITKRGQNVTFRCDPISEHNRLYWYRQTLGQGPEFLTYFQNEAQLEKSRLLSDRFSAERPKGSFSTLEIQRTEQGDSAMYLCASSGRGPQETQYFGPGTRLLVL.

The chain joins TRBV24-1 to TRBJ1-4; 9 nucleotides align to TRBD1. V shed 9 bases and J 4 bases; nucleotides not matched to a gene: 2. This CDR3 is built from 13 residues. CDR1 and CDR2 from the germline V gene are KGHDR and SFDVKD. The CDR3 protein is CATQGQGNEKLFF. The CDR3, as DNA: TGTGCCACCCAGGGACAGGGTAATGAAAAACTGTTTTTT.

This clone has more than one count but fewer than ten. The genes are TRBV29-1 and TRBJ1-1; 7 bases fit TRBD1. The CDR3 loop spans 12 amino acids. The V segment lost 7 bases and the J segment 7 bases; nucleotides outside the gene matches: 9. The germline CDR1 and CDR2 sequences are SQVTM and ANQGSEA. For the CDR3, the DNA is TGCAGCGCGGCGACAGGGCGTAGTGAAGCTTTCTTT. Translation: CSAATGRSEAFF.

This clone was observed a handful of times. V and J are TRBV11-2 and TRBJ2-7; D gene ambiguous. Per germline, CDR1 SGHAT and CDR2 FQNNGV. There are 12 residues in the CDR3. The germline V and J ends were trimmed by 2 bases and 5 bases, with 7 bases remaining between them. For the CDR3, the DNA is TGTGCCAGCAGCTTACAGGACCACGAGCAGTACTTC. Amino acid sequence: CASSLQDHEQYF.

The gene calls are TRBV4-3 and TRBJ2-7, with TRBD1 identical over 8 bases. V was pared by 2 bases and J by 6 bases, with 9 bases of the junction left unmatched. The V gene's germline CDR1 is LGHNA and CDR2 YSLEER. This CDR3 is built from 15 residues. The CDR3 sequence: CASSQLRGPLVEQYF. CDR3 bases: TGCGCCAGCAGCCAACTCAGGGGGCCCCTGGTCGAGCAGTACTTC.

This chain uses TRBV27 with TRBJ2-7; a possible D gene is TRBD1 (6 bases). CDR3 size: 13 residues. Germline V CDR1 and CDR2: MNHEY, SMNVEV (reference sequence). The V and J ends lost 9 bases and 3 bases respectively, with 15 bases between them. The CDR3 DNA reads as TGTGCCAGTCGCCCGGGACAAATCTACGAGCAGTACTTC. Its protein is CASRPGQIYEQYF.

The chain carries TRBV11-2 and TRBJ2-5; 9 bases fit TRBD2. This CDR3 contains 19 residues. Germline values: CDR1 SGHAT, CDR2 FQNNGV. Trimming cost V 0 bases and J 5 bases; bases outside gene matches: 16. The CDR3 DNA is TGTGCCAGCAGCTTAGAAGCGTGGCGGGAGGGCCGTCGGCGCGAGACCCAGTACTTC. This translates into CASSLEAWREGRRRETQYF.

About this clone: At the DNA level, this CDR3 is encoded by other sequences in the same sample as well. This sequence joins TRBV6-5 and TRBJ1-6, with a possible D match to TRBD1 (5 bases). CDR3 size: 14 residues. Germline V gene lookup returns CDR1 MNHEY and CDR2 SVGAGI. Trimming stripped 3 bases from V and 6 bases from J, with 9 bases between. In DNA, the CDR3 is TGTGCCAGCAGTTATGGGCAGGGTAATTCACCCCTCCACTTT. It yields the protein CASSYGQGNSPLHF.

CDR3 nucleotide sequence: TGTGCCAGCAGCGACGGAGGCCCCCGGAGCTCCTACAATGAGCAGTTCTTC. Its translation: CASSDGGPRSSYNEQFF. The V call is TRBV13, the J call TRBJ2-1, with D perhaps TRBD2 (5 bases). Trimming took off 5 bases at V and 0 bases at J, with 17 bases between the two ends. The CDR3 has 17 amino acids. Germline V CDR1 and CDR2: PRHDT, FYEKMQ (reference sequence).